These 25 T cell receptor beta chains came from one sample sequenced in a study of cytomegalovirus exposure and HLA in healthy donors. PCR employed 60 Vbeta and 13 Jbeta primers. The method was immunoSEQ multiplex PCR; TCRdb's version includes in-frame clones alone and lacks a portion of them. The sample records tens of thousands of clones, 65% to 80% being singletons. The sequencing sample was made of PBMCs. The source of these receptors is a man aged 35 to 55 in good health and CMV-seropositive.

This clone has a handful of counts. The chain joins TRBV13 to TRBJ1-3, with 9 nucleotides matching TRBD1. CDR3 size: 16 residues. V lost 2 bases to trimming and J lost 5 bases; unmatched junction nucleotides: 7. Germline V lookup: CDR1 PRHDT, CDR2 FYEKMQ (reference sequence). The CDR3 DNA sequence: TGTGCCAGCAGCTTATGGTTCGGGACAGGGAGAAACACCATATATTTT. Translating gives CASSLWFGTGRNTIYF. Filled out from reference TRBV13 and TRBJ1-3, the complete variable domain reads AAGVIQSPRHLIKEKRETATLKCYPIPRHDTVYWYQQGPGQDPQFLISFYEKMQSDKGSIPDRFSAQQFSDYHSELNMSSLELGDSALYFCASSLWFGTGRNTIYFGEGSWLTVV.

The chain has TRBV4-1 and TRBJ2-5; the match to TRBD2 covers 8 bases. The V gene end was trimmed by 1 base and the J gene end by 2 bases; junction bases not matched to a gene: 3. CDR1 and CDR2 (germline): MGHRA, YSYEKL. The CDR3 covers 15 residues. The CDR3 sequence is CASSQVASGQETQYF. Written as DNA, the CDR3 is TGCGCCAGCAGCCAAGTCGCTAGCGGGCAAGAGACCCAGTACTTC.

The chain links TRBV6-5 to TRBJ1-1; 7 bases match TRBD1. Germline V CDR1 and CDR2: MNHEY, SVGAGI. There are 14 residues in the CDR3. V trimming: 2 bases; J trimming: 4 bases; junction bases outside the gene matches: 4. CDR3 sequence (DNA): TGTGCCAGCAGTTACAACAGGGGAGGCACTGAAGCTTTCTTT. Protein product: CASSYNRGGTEAFF.

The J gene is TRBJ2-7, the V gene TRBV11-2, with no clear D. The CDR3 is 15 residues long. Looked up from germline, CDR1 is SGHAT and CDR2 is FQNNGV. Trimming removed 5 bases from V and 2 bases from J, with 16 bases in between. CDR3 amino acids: CASSNIRVNPYEQYF. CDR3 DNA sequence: TGTGCCAGCAGCAATATCCGGGTCAACCCCTACGAGCAGTACTTC.

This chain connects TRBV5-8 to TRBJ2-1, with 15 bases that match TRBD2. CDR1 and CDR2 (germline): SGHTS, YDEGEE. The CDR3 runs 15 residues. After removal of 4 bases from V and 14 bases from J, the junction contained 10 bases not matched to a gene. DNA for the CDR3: TGTGCCAGCAGCCTCCCGGGACTAGCGGGGGGCCAGGAGTTCTTC. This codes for CASSLPGLAGGQEFF.

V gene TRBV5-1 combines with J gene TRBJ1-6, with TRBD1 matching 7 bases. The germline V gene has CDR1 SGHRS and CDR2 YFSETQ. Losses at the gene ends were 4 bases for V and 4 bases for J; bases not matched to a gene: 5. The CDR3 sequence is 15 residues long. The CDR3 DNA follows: TGCGCCAGCAGCCTGGGGACAGTTTATAATTCACCCCTCCACTTT. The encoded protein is CASSLGTVYNSPLHF.

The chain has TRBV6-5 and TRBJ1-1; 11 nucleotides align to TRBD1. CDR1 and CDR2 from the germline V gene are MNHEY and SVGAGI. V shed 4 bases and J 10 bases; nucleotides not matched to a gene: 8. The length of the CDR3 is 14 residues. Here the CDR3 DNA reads TGTGCCAGCAGTTTGTGGACAGGGGGCGCGGGAGCTTTCTTT. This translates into CASSLWTGGAGAFF.

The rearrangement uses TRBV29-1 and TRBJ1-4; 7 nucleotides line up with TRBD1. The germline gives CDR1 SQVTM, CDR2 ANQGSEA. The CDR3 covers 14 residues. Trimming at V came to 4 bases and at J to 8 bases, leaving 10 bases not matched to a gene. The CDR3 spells CSVVRQGVGEKLFF. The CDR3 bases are TGCAGCGTTGTTCGCCAGGGGGTGGGCGAAAAACTGTTTTTT.

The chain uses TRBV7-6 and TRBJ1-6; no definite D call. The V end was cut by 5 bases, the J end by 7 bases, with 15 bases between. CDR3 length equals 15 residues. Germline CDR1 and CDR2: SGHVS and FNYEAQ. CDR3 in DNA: TGTGCCAGCAGCCCCTTGGACGGGGAAAATTCACCCCTCCACTTT. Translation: CASSPLDGENSPLHF.

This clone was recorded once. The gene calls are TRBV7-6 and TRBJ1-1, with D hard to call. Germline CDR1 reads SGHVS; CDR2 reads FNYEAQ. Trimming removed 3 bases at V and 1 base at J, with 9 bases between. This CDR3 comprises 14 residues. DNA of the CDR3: TGTGCCAGCAGCTTGGGTACGGGGAACACTGAAGCTTTCTTT. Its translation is CASSLGTGNTEAFF.

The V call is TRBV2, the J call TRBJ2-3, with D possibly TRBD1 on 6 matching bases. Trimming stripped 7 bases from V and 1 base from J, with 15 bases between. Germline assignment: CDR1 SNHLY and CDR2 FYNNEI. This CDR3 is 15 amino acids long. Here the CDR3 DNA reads TGTGCCAGCATGCCCGTGGACAGCCGCACAGATACGCAGTATTTT. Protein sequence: CASMPVDSRTDTQYF.

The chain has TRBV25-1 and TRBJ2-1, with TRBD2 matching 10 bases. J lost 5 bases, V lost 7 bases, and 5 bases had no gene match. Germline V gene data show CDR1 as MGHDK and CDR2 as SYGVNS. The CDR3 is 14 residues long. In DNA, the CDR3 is TGTGCCAGCAAAAGCGGGAGGGCCCACAATGAGCAGTTCTTC. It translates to CASKSGRAHNEQFF.

The CDR3 reads CASPNFREQYF. CDR3 nucleotide sequence: TGTGCCAGCCCTAATTTCCGGGAGCAGTACTTC. J is TRBJ2-7 and V is TRBV5-6, with unresolved D. Per germline, CDR1 SGHDT and CDR2 YYEEEE. The V and J ends lost 7 bases and 7 bases respectively, with 12 bases between them. CDR3 length: 11 residues.

For the CDR3, the DNA is TGTGCCAGCAGCCCCCGGGTATACGGCGGGACCGGGGAGCTGTTTTTT. Translating it yields CASSPRVYGGTGELFF. The chain uses TRBV7-3 and TRBJ2-2, with D possibly being TRBD2 (5 bases). Looked up from germline, CDR1 is SGHTA and CDR2 is FQGTGA. V was cut by 5 bases and J by 5 bases, with 18 bases left in between. The CDR3 has 16 residues.

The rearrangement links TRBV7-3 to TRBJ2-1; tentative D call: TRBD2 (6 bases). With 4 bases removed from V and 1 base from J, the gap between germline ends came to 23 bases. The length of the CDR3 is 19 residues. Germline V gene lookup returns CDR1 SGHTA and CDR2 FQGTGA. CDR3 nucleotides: TGTGCCAGCAGCTCCCCCGCGCGTGGGGGGACCCCTTCCTACAATGAGCAGTTCTTC. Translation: CASSSPARGGTPSYNEQFF.

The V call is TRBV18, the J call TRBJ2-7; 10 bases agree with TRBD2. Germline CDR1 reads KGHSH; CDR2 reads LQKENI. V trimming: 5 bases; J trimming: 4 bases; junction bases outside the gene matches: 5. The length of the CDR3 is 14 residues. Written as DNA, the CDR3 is TGTGCCAGCTCAGCCACTAGCGGGACATACGAGCAGTACTTC. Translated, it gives CASSATSGTYEQYF.

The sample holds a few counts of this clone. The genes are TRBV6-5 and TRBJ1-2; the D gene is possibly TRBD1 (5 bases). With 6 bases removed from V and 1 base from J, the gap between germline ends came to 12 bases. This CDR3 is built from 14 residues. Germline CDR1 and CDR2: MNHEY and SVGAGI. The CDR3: CASSPAGVNYGYTF. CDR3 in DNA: TGTGCCAGCAGCCCCGCGGGGGTTAACTATGGCTACACCTTC.

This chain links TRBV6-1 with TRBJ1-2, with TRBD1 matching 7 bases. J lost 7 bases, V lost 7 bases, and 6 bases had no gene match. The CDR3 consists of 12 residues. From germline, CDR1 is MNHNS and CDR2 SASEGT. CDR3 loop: CASKEGAGGYTF. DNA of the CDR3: TGTGCCAGCAAAGAGGGGGCCGGTGGCTACACCTTC.

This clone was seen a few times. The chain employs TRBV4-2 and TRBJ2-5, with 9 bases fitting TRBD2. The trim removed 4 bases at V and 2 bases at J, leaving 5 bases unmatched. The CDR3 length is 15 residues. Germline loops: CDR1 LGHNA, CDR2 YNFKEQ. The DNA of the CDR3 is TGTGCCAGCAGCCCACTAGCGGGCACGCAAGAGACCCAGTACTTC. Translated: CASSPLAGTQETQYF.

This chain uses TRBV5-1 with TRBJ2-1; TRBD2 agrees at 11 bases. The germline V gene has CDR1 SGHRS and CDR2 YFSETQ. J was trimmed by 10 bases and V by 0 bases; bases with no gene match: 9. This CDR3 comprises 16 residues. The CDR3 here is CASSLEGLAGGSEQFF. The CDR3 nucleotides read TGCGCCAGCAGCTTGGAGGGCCTAGCGGGAGGAAGCGAGCAGTTCTTC.

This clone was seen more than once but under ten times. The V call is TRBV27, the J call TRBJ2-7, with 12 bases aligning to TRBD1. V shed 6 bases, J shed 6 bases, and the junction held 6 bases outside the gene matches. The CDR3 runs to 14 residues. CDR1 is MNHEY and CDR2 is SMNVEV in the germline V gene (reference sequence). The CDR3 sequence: CASSSGTGGFEQYF. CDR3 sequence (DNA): TGTGCCAGCAGCTCCGGGACAGGGGGCTTCGAGCAGTACTTC.

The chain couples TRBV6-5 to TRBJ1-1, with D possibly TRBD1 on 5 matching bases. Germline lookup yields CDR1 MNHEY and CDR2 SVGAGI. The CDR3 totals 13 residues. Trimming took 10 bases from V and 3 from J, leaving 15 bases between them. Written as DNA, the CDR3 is TGTGCCACGACGTGGGGGGTCGACACTGAAGCTTTCTTT. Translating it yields CATTWGVDTEAFF.

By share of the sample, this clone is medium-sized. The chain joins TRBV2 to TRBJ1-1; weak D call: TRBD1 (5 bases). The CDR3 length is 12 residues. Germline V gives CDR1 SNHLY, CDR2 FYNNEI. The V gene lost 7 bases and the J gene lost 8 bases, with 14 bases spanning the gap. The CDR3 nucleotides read TGTGCCAGCACTCCGACAGAGAAAGAAGCTTTCTTT. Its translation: CASTPTEKEAFF.

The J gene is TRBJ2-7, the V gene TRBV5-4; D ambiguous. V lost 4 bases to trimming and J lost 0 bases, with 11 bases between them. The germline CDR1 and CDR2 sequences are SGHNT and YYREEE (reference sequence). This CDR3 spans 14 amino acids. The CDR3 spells CASSTTPFSYEQYF. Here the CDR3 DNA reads TGTGCCAGCAGCACGACTCCCTTCTCCTACGAGCAGTACTTC.

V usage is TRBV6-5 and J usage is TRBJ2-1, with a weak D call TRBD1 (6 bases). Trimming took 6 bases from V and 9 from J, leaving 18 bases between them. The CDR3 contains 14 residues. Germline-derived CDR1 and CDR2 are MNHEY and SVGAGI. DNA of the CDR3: TGTGCCAGCAGCCCCGGACAGTTCAGCGGTGAGCAGTTCTTC. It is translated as CASSPGQFSGEQFF.